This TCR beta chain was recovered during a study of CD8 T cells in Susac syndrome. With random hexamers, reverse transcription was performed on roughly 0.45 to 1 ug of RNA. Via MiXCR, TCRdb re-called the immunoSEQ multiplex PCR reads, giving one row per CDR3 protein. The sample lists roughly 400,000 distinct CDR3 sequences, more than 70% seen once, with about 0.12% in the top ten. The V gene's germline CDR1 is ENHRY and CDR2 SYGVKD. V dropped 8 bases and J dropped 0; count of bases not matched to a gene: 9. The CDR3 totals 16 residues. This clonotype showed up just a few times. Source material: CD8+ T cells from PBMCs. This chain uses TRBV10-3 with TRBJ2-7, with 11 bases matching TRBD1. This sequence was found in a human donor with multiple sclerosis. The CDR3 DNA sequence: TGTGCCATCGGGGCGGGACAGGGGGTTTCCTCCTACGAGCAGTACTTC. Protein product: CAIGAGQGVSSYEQYF.